Presented here are 26 T cell receptor beta chains from one specimen sequenced in a study of blood T cell repertoires in COVID-19. Repertoires were generated with immunoSEQ multiplex PCR, while TCRdb's copy carries only in-frame clones and drops some. In the table there are roughly 100,000 clones, 65% to 90% of which are singletons. Source material: peripheral blood. The origin of the receptors is a man in his forties or fifties with acute or convalescent COVID-19.

The V gene is TRBV9, the J gene TRBJ2-3; D remains unclear. V gave up 4 bases and J gave up 1 base, with 16 bases separating them. Germline V gives CDR1 SGDLS, CDR2 YYNGEE. The CDR3 loop spans 16 amino acids. The CDR3 region is CASSPPDVQGTDTQYF. For the CDR3, the DNA is TGTGCCAGCAGCCCCCCCGACGTTCAGGGCACAGATACGCAGTATTTT.

This rearrangement joins TRBV21-1 to TRBJ2-5; the D call TRBD2 from the table was never checked on the DNA. TRBV21-1 is described as a pseudogene. There are 20 residues in the CDR3. The CDR3 sequence is CASSKEPKASGRGDQETQYF. The DNA of the CDR3 is TGTGCCAGCAGCAAAGAACCAAAGGCTAGCGGGAGAGGGGACCAAGAGACCCAGTACTTC.

The chain recombines TRBV2 with TRBJ2-7; 11 positions agree with TRBD1. The CDR3 runs to 14 residues. Germline V CDR1 and CDR2: SNHLY, FYNNEI. Trimming cost V 5 bases and J 4 bases; bases outside gene matches: 4. Here the CDR3 reads CASSWGQGGYEQYF. Here the CDR3 DNA reads TGTGCCAGCAGTTGGGGACAGGGGGGGTACGAGCAGTACTTC.

The V gene is TRBV10-2, the J gene TRBJ2-7; D is unclear. Germline V gene lookup returns CDR1 WSHSY and CDR2 SAAADI. The CDR3 covers 11 residues. Trimming pared 4 bases from V and 2 bases from J, leaving 3 bases between. The CDR3 nucleotides are TGCGCCAGCAGTGTCGCCTACGAGCAGTACTTC. This codes for CASSVAYEQYF.

The chain has TRBV18 and TRBJ2-4, with D perhaps TRBD1 (7 bases). The CDR3 contains 15 residues. CDR1 is KGHSH, CDR2 LQKENI, per germline. Deletions cut 3 bases from V and 6 bases from J, with 15 bases between. As DNA, the CDR3 is TGTGCCAGCTCACCCCGAGGTCAGGGGGGAAACATTCAGTACTTC. Protein sequence: CASSPRGQGGNIQYF.

J is TRBJ1-6 and V is TRBV19; TRBD1 agrees at 9 bases. The CDR3 has 17 amino acids. J gave up 3 bases and V 4 bases, and 7 bases lay outside the gene matches. Germline V gene data show CDR1 as LNHDA and CDR2 as SQIVND (reference sequence). The CDR3 nucleotides read TGTGCCAGTAGTACTATTACAGGGGGCAACTATAATTCACCCCTCCACTTT. This sequence encodes CASSTITGGNYNSPLHF.

The chain recombines TRBV12-3 or TRBV12-4 with TRBJ2-1; D is possibly TRBD2 (5 bases). The CDR3 is 13 amino acids. The germline V and J ends were trimmed by 6 bases and 8 bases, with 14 bases remaining between them. The CDR3 bases are TGTGCCAGCAGCGACCTAGCTTCTCATGAGCAGTTCTTC. It encodes CASSDLASHEQFF.

This chain connects TRBV5-1 to TRBJ1-5, with D possibly matching TRBD1 (5 bases). Germline V gene sequence: CDR1 SGHRS, CDR2 YFSETQ. CDR3 length: 18 amino acids. V lost 0 bases to trimming and J lost 0 bases, with 16 bases between them. The CDR3 DNA sequence: TGCGCCAGCAGCTTGGTTCCTTCAGGGAAGGTTAGCAATCAGCCCCAGCATTTT. This gives the protein CASSLVPSGKVSNQPQHF. Full variable domain (rest looked up from reference TRBV5-1 and TRBJ1-5): KAGVTQTPRYLIKTRGQQVTLSCSPISGHRSVSWYQQTPGQGLQFLFEYFSETQRNKGNFPGRFSGRQFSNSRSEMNVSTLELGDSALYLCASSLVPSGKVSNQPQHFGDGTRLSIL.

The chain combines TRBV4-2 with TRBJ2-7; D perhaps matches TRBD1 (5 bases). Germline V gene lookup returns CDR1 LGHNA and CDR2 YNFKEQ. V lost 0 bases, J lost 1 base, and 10 bases lay in between. The CDR3 runs to 15 residues. The CDR3 nucleotides read TGTGCCAGCAGCCAAGATGTTCAGGGTTCCTACGAGCAGTACTTC. This codes for CASSQDVQGSYEQYF.

The rearrangement joins TRBV11-3 to TRBJ2-7; 10 bases map to TRBD1. The CDR3 is 15 residues long. Germline V gene data show CDR1 as SGHNT and CDR2 as YENEEA. Losses at the gene ends were 5 bases for V and 7 bases for J; bases not matched to a gene: 11. As DNA, the CDR3 is TGTGCCAGCAGCCCATCCGGGACAGGGGCCGGGGAGCAGTACTTC. Encoded protein: CASSPSGTGAGEQYF.

The chain is built from TRBV5-4 and TRBJ2-1; 9 bases fit TRBD2. J was trimmed by 7 bases and V by 5 bases; bases with no gene match: 4. Germline V gene lookup returns CDR1 SGHNT and CDR2 YYREEE (reference sequence). The length of the CDR3 is 13 residues. This chain's CDR3 is CASRAGGGNEQFF. The CDR3 nucleotides read TGTGCCAGCAGGGCGGGAGGGGGGAATGAGCAGTTCTTC.

The table lists this clone with a few counts. V usage is TRBV3-1 (or the pseudogene TRBV3-2) and J usage is TRBJ2-6; D possibly corresponds to TRBD1 (6 bases). The CDR3 sequence is 14 residues long. Between the trimmed V and J ends, which lost 6 bases and 2 bases, there was a span of 8 bases. Looked up from germline, CDR1 is LGHDT and CDR2 is YNNKEL (reference sequence). The CDR3 DNA sequence: TGTGCCAGCAGTCCAGGGGCTGGGGCCAACGTCCTGACTTTC. It translates to CASSPGAGANVLTF.

There are a few counts of this clone. Here the CDR3 reads CASSSTGTDYQPQHF. CDR3 DNA: TGTGCCAGCAGTTCAACCGGGACAGATTATCAGCCCCAGCATTTT. This chain joins TRBV27 and TRBJ1-5; TRBD1 matches 7 bases. The V gene end was trimmed by 4 bases and the J gene end by 5 bases; junction bases not matched to a gene: 8. Germline V gives CDR1 MNHEY, CDR2 SMNVEV (reference sequence). This CDR3 is 15 amino acids long.

V gene TRBV28 combines with J gene TRBJ1-5; D perhaps matches TRBD1 (5 bases). The CDR3 totals 15 residues. The germline V and J ends were trimmed by 1 base and 2 bases, with 9 bases remaining between them. The germline gives CDR1 MDHEN, CDR2 SYDVKM. The CDR3 here is CASSLSGIGNQPQHF. CDR3 sequence (DNA): TGTGCCAGCAGTTTATCAGGGATCGGCAATCAGCCCCAGCATTTT.

The rearrangement links TRBV18 to TRBJ1-1; 9 bases align to TRBD1. V lost 0 bases to trimming and J lost 4 bases; unmatched junction nucleotides: 12. The CDR3 is 18 amino acids. Per the germline V gene, CDR1 is KGHSH and CDR2 is LQKENI. The CDR3 here is CASSPPANLGTGTTEAFF. In DNA form, the CDR3 reads TGTGCCAGCTCACCACCCGCCAATCTTGGGACAGGGACCACTGAAGCTTTCTTT. Filled out from reference TRBV18 and TRBJ1-1, the complete variable domain reads NAGVMQNPRHLVRRRGQEARLRCSPMKGHSHVYWYRQLPEEGLKFMVYLQKENIIDESGMPKERFSAEFPKEGPSILRIQQVVRGDSAAYFCASSPPANLGTGTTEAFFGQGTRLTVV.

This CDR3 reads CASSRGPGTGYHEQYF. The CDR3 DNA reads as TGTGCCAGCAGCCGCGGACCCGGGACAGGGTATCACGAGCAGTACTTC. V is TRBV5-6 and J is TRBJ2-7; 9 nucleotides align to TRBD1. Trimming removed 4 bases from V and 5 bases from J; junction bases left unmatched: 13. CDR1 SGHDT and CDR2 YYEEEE come from the germline V gene. CDR3 length: 16 residues.

V is TRBV24-1 and J is TRBJ2-6, with D tentatively TRBD2 (7 bases). Deletions cut 3 bases from V and 4 bases from J, with 9 bases between. Germline CDR1 is KGHDR and CDR2 is SFDVKD. CDR3 length: 15 residues. CDR3 residues: CATSDAGAGANVLTF. The CDR3 DNA follows: TGTGCCACCAGTGATGCGGGGGCAGGGGCCAACGTCCTGACTTTC.

The chain is built from TRBV28 and TRBJ1-5; TRBD1 matches at 7 bases. J lost 1 base, V lost 6 bases, and 9 bases had no gene match. The CDR3 runs 16 residues. The V gene's germline CDR1 is MDHEN and CDR2 SYDVKM. CDR3 residues: CASRKHNRGSNQPQHF. The CDR3 bases are TGTGCCAGCAGAAAACATAACAGGGGCAGCAATCAGCCCCAGCATTTT.

The chain couples TRBV18 to TRBJ1-5; D gene unclear. Trimming removed 1 base from V and 7 bases from J, with 8 bases in between. The CDR3 loop spans 13 amino acids. Per the germline V gene, CDR1 is KGHSH and CDR2 is LQKENI. CDR3 coding DNA: TGTGCCAGCTCACCACGGGGAGGCCAGCCCCAGCATTTT. It is translated as CASSPRGGQPQHF.

V is TRBV7-9 and J is TRBJ1-6, with TRBD1 matching over 8 bases. V trimming: 5 bases; J trimming: 7 bases; junction bases outside the gene matches: 13. This CDR3 contains 17 residues. Germline assignment: CDR1 SEHNR and CDR2 FQNEAQ (reference sequence). CDR3 sequence reads: CASSLSRGQARNSPLHF. In nucleotides, the CDR3 is TGTGCCAGCAGCCTAAGTCGGGGACAGGCGAGGAATTCACCCCTCCACTTT.

Note on this clone: Other DNA sequences from this sample encode an identical CDR3 as well. The V and J genes are TRBV24-1 and TRBJ1-1; 7 bases map to TRBD1. The CDR3 contains 13 residues. With 7 bases clipped from V and 1 base from J, the junction kept 2 bases outside the gene matches. Germline loops: CDR1 KGHDR, CDR2 SFDVKD. The CDR3 bases are TGTGCCACCAGCCGACAGGGGAACACTGAAGCTTTCTTT. It yields the protein CATSRQGNTEAFF.

The chain couples TRBV4-2 to TRBJ2-3; 8 bases map to TRBD2. Germline loops: CDR1 LGHNA, CDR2 YNFKEQ. The trim removed 3 bases at V and 2 bases at J, leaving 13 bases unmatched. The CDR3 has 18 residues. CDR3 sequence: CASSQQTRGGGLTDTQYF. The CDR3 DNA follows: TGTGCCAGCAGCCAGCAAACACGGGGGGGCGGGCTCACAGATACGCAGTATTTT.

CDR3 region: CASSITDREKTQYF. The CDR3 DNA sequence: TGTGCCAGCAGCATAACGGACAGGGAAAAGACCCAGTACTTC. V is TRBV7-9 and J is TRBJ2-5; 8 positions match TRBD1. Looked up from germline, CDR1 is SEHNR and CDR2 is FQNEAQ (reference sequence). V dropped 5 bases and J dropped 6; count of bases not matched to a gene: 8. The CDR3 covers 14 residues.

This clone was detected once. V gene TRBV28 combines with J gene TRBJ1-4; D might be TRBD1 (6 bases). The germline CDR1 and CDR2 sequences are MDHEN and SYDVKM. This CDR3 spans 15 amino acids. V shed 6 bases and J shed 8 bases, with 19 bases lying between them. In nucleotides, the CDR3 is TGTGCCAGCAGCCCTAGTGCAGGGGTGAGGGAAAAACTGTTTTTT. This codes for CASSPSAGVREKLFF. Combining the CDR3 with reference TRBV28 and TRBJ1-4 gives the whole variable domain DVKVTQSSRYLVKRTGEKVFLECVQDMDHENMFWYRQDPGLGLRLIYFSYDVKMKEKGDIPEGYSVSREKKERFSLILESASTNQTSMYLCASSPSAGVREKLFFGSGTQLSVL.

V usage is TRBV6-5 and J usage is TRBJ2-6, with 8 positions matching TRBD1. The trim removed 6 bases at V and 0 bases at J, leaving 1 base unmatched. The germline gives CDR1 MNHEY, CDR2 SVGAGI. The CDR3 is 15 amino acids. The CDR3 protein is CASRTGGSGANVLTF. The CDR3 DNA follows: TGTGCCAGCAGAACAGGGGGCTCTGGGGCCAACGTCCTGACTTTC.

V usage is TRBV20-1 and J usage is TRBJ2-3, with 9 bases that match TRBD2. In germline, CDR1 is DFQATT, CDR2 SNEGSKA (reference sequence). This CDR3 is 14 amino acids long. J lost 1 base, V lost 3 bases, and 2 bases had no gene match. This chain's CDR3 is CSASSGSGTDTQYF. Here the CDR3 DNA reads TGCAGTGCTAGTAGCGGGAGTGGCACAGATACGCAGTATTTT.